These 15 T cell receptor beta chains came from one sample sequenced in a study of blood T cell repertoires in COVID-19. Measured with immunoSEQ multiplex PCR; TCRdb has only the in-frame clones, and not every one. This sample has fewer than 90,000 clones, with approximately 84% found just once. Material: peripheral blood. These receptors came from a human donor in a cohort sampled during active COVID-19.

J is TRBJ2-7 and V is TRBV5-5; 7 bases map to TRBD2. Germline loops: CDR1 SGHKS, CDR2 YYEKEE (reference sequence). V lost 0 bases and J lost 2; bases outside the gene matches: 5. This CDR3 is built from 15 residues. The DNA of the CDR3 is TGTGCCAGCAGCTTGGCCGGGGGGAGGACCTACGAGCAGTACTTC. Protein: CASSLAGGRTYEQYF.

The chain has TRBV19 and TRBJ2-1; 10 bases agree with TRBD2. Trimming at V came to 11 bases and at J to 0 bases, leaving 7 bases not matched to a gene. There are 15 residues in the CDR3. CDR1 is LNHDA, CDR2 SQIVND, per germline (reference sequence). CDR3 in DNA: TGTGCCTGCCATAGCGGGGGGAGCTCCTACAATGAGCAGTTCTTC. This gives the protein CACHSGGSSYNEQFF.

The chain recombines TRBV18 with TRBJ1-4, with 9 positions matching TRBD1. In germline, CDR1 is KGHSH, CDR2 LQKENI. The V segment lost 4 bases and the J segment 8 bases; nucleotides outside the gene matches: 5. This CDR3 has 14 amino acids. The CDR3 DNA reads as TGTGCCAGCTCACAGACAGGGGGGCGAGAAAAACTGTTTTTT. Protein product: CASSQTGGREKLFF. Based on the CDR3 plus reference TRBV18 and TRBJ1-4, the full variable domain is NAGVMQNPRHLVRRRGQEARLRCSPMKGHSHVYWYRQLPEEGLKFMVYLQKENIIDESGMPKERFSAEFPKEGPSILRIQQVVRGDSAAYFCASSQTGGREKLFFGSGTQLSVL.

This clone has a handful of counts. CDR3: CASSIDRGNQPQHF. In nucleotides, the CDR3 is TGTGCCAGCAGTATCGACAGGGGCAATCAGCCCCAGCATTTT. This chain links TRBV7-2 with TRBJ1-5; TRBD1 agrees at 7 bases. With 6 bases clipped from V and 2 bases from J, the junction kept 4 bases outside the gene matches. This CDR3 has 14 residues. The germline gives CDR1 SGHTA, CDR2 FQGNSA.

This chain joins TRBV6-5 and TRBJ1-1; 7 nucleotides match TRBD1. CDR1 and CDR2 (germline): MNHEY, SVGAGI. Trimming took 6 bases from V and 0 from J; bases not matched to a gene: 4. The CDR3 covers 14 residues. CDR3 sequence (DNA): TGTGCCAGCAGGGAGGGACAGCTGAACACTGAAGCTTTCTTT. Amino acids: CASREGQLNTEAFF.

CDR3 in DNA: TGTGCCAGCAGGACCGACAGGGGCACTGAAGCTTTCTTT. This codes for CASRTDRGTEAFF. The chain uses TRBV6-4 and TRBJ1-1, with 8 nucleotides matching TRBD1. The V gene end was trimmed by 6 bases and the J gene end by 4 bases; junction bases not matched to a gene: 4. CDR1 is MRHNA, CDR2 SNTAGT, per germline. The CDR3 has 13 amino acids.

This chain uses TRBV10-3 with TRBJ2-1; 7 bases line up with TRBD2. V lost 3 bases and J lost 3; bases outside the gene matches: 2. The germline V gene encodes CDR1 ENHRY and CDR2 SYGVKD. The CDR3 has 14 residues. In DNA form, the CDR3 reads TGTGCCATCAGTGAACTAGCGAACTACAATGAGCAGTTCTTC. Protein product: CAISELANYNEQFF.

The V call is TRBV6-1, the J call TRBJ2-1; tentatively, D is TRBD2 (5 bases). This CDR3 contains 14 residues. Germline assignment: CDR1 MNHNS and CDR2 SASEGT. With 0 bases removed from V and 7 bases from J, the gap between germline ends came to 10 bases. CDR3 coding DNA: TGTGCCAGCAGTGAAGCGAGGGTTAGGAATGAGCAGTTCTTC. Translated: CASSEARVRNEQFF.

This clone showed up just once. The rearrangement uses TRBV11-2 and TRBJ2-1, with a possible D match to TRBD2 (6 bases). The CDR3 sequence is 19 residues long. V shed 1 base and J shed 0 bases, with 19 bases lying between them. The germline CDR1 and CDR2 sequences are SGHAT and FQNNGV. In nucleotides, the CDR3 is TGTGCCAGCAGCTTAGCCGGCCCCCTCGGGGGAAGCTCCTACAATGAGCAGTTCTTC. Amino acid sequence: CASSLAGPLGGSSYNEQFF.

This chain links TRBV14 with TRBJ2-6; 9 bases align to TRBD1. This CDR3 has 18 amino acids. Germline V gene lookup returns CDR1 SGHDN and CDR2 FVKESK. The V segment lost 3 bases and the J segment 3 bases; nucleotides outside the gene matches: 9. This chain's CDR3 is CASSQKIGTGLGANVLTF. In DNA, the CDR3 is TGTGCCAGCAGCCAGAAGATTGGGACAGGGCTTGGGGCCAACGTCCTGACTTTC. Full variable domain (remainder filled in from reference TRBV14 and TRBJ2-6): EAGVTQFPSHSVIEKGQTVTLRCDPISGHDNLYWYRRVMGKEIKFLLHFVKESKQDESGMPNNRFLAERTGGTYSTLKVQPAELEDSGVYFCASSQKIGTGLGANVLTFGAGSRLTVL.

CDR3 sequence: CASSLKFLAGFNEQFF. In DNA, the CDR3 is TGTGCCAGCAGTTTAAAGTTTCTAGCGGGATTTAATGAGCAGTTCTTC. The rearrangement links TRBV27 to TRBJ2-1, with 9 bases lining up with TRBD2. CDR1 is MNHEY and CDR2 is SMNVEV in the germline V gene (reference sequence). V was pared by 2 bases and J by 7 bases, with 9 bases of the junction left unmatched. The CDR3 covers 16 residues.

This chain joins TRBV14 and TRBJ2-3, with D possibly TRBD1 on 6 matching bases. CDR3 length: 15 residues. V lost 4 bases and J 0 bases, leaving 11 bases between the germline ends. The germline gives CDR1 SGHDN, CDR2 FVKESK. CDR3 region: CASSPNRVSTDTQYF. The CDR3 DNA follows: TGTGCCAGCAGCCCGAACAGGGTGAGCACAGATACGCAGTATTTT.

The rearrangement joins TRBV5-4 to TRBJ1-1, with 8 bases aligning to TRBD1. CDR1 SGHNT and CDR2 YYREEE come from the germline V gene (reference sequence). The CDR3 spans 13 residues. With V trimmed by 1 base and J by 6 bases, 2 bases remained unmatched. The CDR3 coding sequence is TGTGCCAGCAGCTTGACAGGGGGGGCTGAAGCTTTCTTT. Translated: CASSLTGGAEAFF.

The chain uses TRBV5-1 and TRBJ1-2; D perhaps matches TRBD1 (5 bases). This CDR3 has 14 amino acids. CDR1 is SGHRS, CDR2 YFSETQ, per germline. Trimming cost V 2 bases and J 6 bases, with 14 bases left between them. The CDR3 is CASSLGASRDGYTF. CDR3 bases: TGCGCCAGCAGCTTAGGGGCATCGAGAGATGGCTACACCTTC. The whole variable domain, filled in from reference TRBV5-1 and TRBJ1-2, reads KAGVTQTPRYLIKTRGQQVTLSCSPISGHRSVSWYQQTPGQGLQFLFEYFSETQRNKGNFPGRFSGRQFSNSRSEMNVSTLELGDSALYLCASSLGASRDGYTFGSGTRLTVV.

DNA of the CDR3: TGTGCCAGCAGCGCCCGGACAGGGACCTACGAGCAGTACTTC. Its translation: CASSARTGTYEQYF. The V and J genes are TRBV7-9 and TRBJ2-7; TRBD1 matches at 8 bases. Trimming removed 5 bases from V and 2 bases from J; junction bases left unmatched: 5. The CDR3 has 14 residues. CDR1 is SEHNR and CDR2 is FQNEAQ in the germline V gene (reference sequence).